This T cell receptor (beta chain) was sequenced for a study of radiotherapy plus CTLA-4 blockade in lung cancer. Sequencing was performed with immunoSEQ multiplex PCR; in TCRdb, only in-frame clones are kept and a portion is missing. The profile shows roughly 71,000 clones, around 82% of them singletons. V was pared by 4 bases and J by 8 bases, with 14 bases between. The CDR3 spans 13 residues. Germline loops: CDR1 SGHNT, CDR2 YENEEA. V is TRBV11-3 and J is TRBJ1-2; D is unresolved. Sequences were derived from peripheral blood, sampled from a patient treated with radiotherapy plus ipilimumab. The TCR originated in a human donor with non-small cell lung cancer who had a complete response to radiotherapy plus ipilimumab. CDR3 sequence: CASSSPEGGGYTF. In DNA, the CDR3 is TGTGCCAGCAGCTCCCCCGAAGGTGGCGGCTACACCTTC.